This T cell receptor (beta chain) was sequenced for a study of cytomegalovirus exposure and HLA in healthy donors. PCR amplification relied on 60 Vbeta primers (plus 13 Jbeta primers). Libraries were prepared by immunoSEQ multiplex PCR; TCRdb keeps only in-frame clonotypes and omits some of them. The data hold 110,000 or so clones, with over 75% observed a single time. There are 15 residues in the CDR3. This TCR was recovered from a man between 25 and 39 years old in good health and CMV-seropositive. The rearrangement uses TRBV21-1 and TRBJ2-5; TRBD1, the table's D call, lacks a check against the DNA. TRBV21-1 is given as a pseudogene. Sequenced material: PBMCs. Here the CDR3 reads CASSGKGQGQETQYF. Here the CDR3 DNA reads TGTGCCAGCAGCGGGAAGGGACAGGGCCAAGAGACCCAGTACTTC.